The rows below give T cell receptor beta chains drawn from one sample of a study of shared clonotypes between healthy human individuals. The table came from immunoSEQ multiplex PCR; TCRdb's copy has only in-frame clones and leaves some out. In the table there are about a million clones, 77% of which are singletons. The source material was memory CD4+ T cells from PBMCs. The receptors were sampled from a man between 18 and 29 years old in good health. Some clones in this sample may be carry-over from other donors' samples. Each CDR3 is given with its conserved first and last residue. D genes are given only for firm matches. Only some rows state a clone size, as once, few, many or a class for expanded clones.

V	size	D	J	DNA	CDR3
TRBV7-9	NA	NA	TRBJ1-2	TGTGCCAGCAGCGCAGGGCTTGGCTACACCTTC	CASSAGLGYTF
TRBV9	NA	NA	TRBJ2-1	TGTGCCAGCAGCAAACGACTAGGTGCTTCTTCATACAATGAGCAGTTCTTC	CASSKRLGASSYNEQFF
TRBV29-1	once	TRBD1	TRBJ2-2	TGCAGCGTTGAAGCCGGGACAGGGACTACCGGGGAGCTGTTTTTT	CSVEAGTGTTGELFF
TRBV13	once	NA	TRBJ2-5	TGTGCCAGCAGCTTTTTTGCGCCTCCAGGGGAGACCCAGTACTTC	CASSFFAPPGETQYF
TRBV4-2	NA	NA	TRBJ2-1	TGTGCCAGCAGCCCGCGTCCTGCGTGGAGTGAGCAGTTCTTC	CASSPRPAWSEQFF
TRBV28	few	TRBD2	TRBJ2-2	TGTGCCAGCACCACCATCGGCGGGAGAGGAGGGACCGGGGAGCTGTTTTTT	CASTTIGGRGGTGELFF
TRBV7-2	NA	TRBD1	TRBJ1-5	TGTGCCAGCAGCTTCAGGGGGCATCAGCCCCAGCATTTT	CASSFRGHQPQHF
TRBV28	few	TRBD1	TRBJ2-7	TGTGCCAGCATAGACAGGGGTCTCTCCGAGCAGTACTTC	CASIDRGLSEQYF
TRBV4-2	once	NA	TRBJ2-2	TGTGCCAGCAGCTATTCCGGGACCCCGACCGGGGAGCTGTTTTTT	CASSYSGTPTGELFF
TRBV29-1	NA	NA	TRBJ1-5	TGCAGCGTTTTAGGGGATGGCAATCAGCCCCAGCATTTT	CSVLGDGNQPQHF
TRBV4-2	NA	NA	TRBJ1-2	TGTGCCAGCAGCCAAGGGGCTGGGTATGGCTACATCTTC	CASSQGAGYGYIF